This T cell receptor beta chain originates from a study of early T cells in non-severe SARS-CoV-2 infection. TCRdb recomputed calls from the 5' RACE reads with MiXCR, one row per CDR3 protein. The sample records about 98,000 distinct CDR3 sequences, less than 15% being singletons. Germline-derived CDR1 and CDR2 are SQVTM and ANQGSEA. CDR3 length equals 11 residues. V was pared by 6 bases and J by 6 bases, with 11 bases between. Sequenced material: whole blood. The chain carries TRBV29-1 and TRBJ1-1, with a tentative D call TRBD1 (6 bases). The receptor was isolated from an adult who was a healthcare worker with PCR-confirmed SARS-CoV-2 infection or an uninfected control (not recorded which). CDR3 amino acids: CSVAQGPEAFF. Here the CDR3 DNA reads TGCAGCGTGGCACAGGGCCCTGAAGCTTTCTTT.